These 11 T cell receptor beta chains came from one sample sequenced in a study of blood T cell repertoires in COVID-19. Libraries were prepared by immunoSEQ multiplex PCR; TCRdb keeps only in-frame clonotypes and omits some of them. This table holds over 150,000 clones, 82% found once. Sequencing input: peripheral blood. Receptor source: a human donor with acute or convalescent COVID-19. The donor label of this sample is uncertain.

This chain connects TRBV11-3 to TRBJ2-3; 13 nucleotides align to TRBD2. The CDR3 covers 15 residues. Germline V gene sequence: CDR1 SGHNT, CDR2 YENEEA. The J segment lost 4 bases and the V segment lost 5 bases, leaving 3 bases of the junction unmatched. CDR3 protein: CASSQGLAGADTQYF. The CDR3 bases are TGTGCCAGCAGCCAAGGACTAGCGGGAGCAGATACGCAGTATTTT.

This clone has only a few counts. This chain links TRBV30 with TRBJ1-1; TRBD1 matches 10 bases. The germline CDR1 and CDR2 sequences are GTSNPN and SVGIG (reference sequence). V was pared by 3 bases and J by 5 bases, with 6 bases of the junction left unmatched. The CDR3 runs to 14 residues. The CDR3 region has the DNA TGTGCCTGGAGGGCCTGGACAGGGGGGACTGAAGCTTTCTTT. This sequence encodes CAWRAWTGGTEAFF.

This clone has just a few counts. The rearrangement uses TRBV24-1 and TRBJ1-2; D is perhaps TRBD1 (6 bases). Germline loops: CDR1 KGHDR, CDR2 SFDVKD. Trimming cost V 4 bases and J 1 base, with 9 bases left between them. The CDR3 sequence is 14 residues long. The CDR3 bases are TGTGCCACCAGTGACATGGACAGTAACTATGGCTACACCTTC. Its translation is CATSDMDSNYGYTF.

This chain links TRBV4-3 with TRBJ2-7; 8 bases agree with TRBD2. Losses at the gene ends were 0 bases for V and 4 bases for J; bases not matched to a gene: 14. The CDR3 covers 18 residues. Per germline, CDR1 LGHNA and CDR2 YSLEER. DNA for the CDR3: TGCGCCAGCAGCCAAGAGTCAAGCGGGGGCAGATGGGAATACGAGCAGTACTTC. This codes for CASSQESSGGRWEYEQYF.

The chain's CDR3 is CASSTQGAHNSPLHF. DNA for the CDR3: TGTGCCAGCAGCACCCAGGGGGCCCATAATTCACCCCTCCACTTT. V is TRBV7-8 and J is TRBJ1-6; 8 bases fit TRBD1. The length of the CDR3 is 15 residues. The germline V gene has CDR1 SGHVS and CDR2 FQNEAQ. Trimming at V came to 5 bases and at J to 5 bases, leaving 5 bases not matched to a gene. Using reference TRBV7-8 and TRBJ1-6 for the parts outside the CDR3, the full variable domain is GAGVSQSPRYKVAKRGQDVALRCDPISGHVSLFWYQQALGQGPEFLTYFQNEAQLDKSGLPSDRFFAERPEGSVSTLKIQRTQQEDSAVYLCASSTQGAHNSPLHFGNGTRLTVT.

J is TRBJ2-3 and V is TRBV24-1; the match to TRBD2 covers 7 bases. This CDR3 contains 15 residues. Germline V CDR1 and CDR2: KGHDR, SFDVKD. Trimming took 8 bases from V and 0 from J; bases not matched to a gene: 7. The DNA for the CDR3 is TGTGCCACCACTACGGGGGGACTAAGCACAGATACGCAGTATTTT. Residues: CATTTGGLSTDTQYF.

The chain carries TRBV29-1 and TRBJ2-5; 7 bases match TRBD1. The germline V gene has CDR1 SQVTM and CDR2 ANQGSEA. V shed 7 bases and J 5 bases; nucleotides not matched to a gene: 7. This CDR3 has 12 amino acids. CDR3 region: CSARQGGETQYF. In DNA, the CDR3 is TGCAGCGCCCGACAGGGCGGGGAGACCCAGTACTTC.

The chain combines TRBV2 with TRBJ1-2; D might be TRBD1 (6 bases). There are 14 residues in the CDR3. Looked up from germline, CDR1 is SNHLY and CDR2 is FYNNEI. Trimming removed 6 bases from V and 2 bases from J, with 13 bases in between. CDR3 sequence (DNA): TGTGCCAGCAGATTAGGGGGATCCAACTATGGCTACACCTTC. Its translation: CASRLGGSNYGYTF.

The genes are TRBV25-1 and TRBJ1-4, with 9 bases fitting TRBD1. The germline V gene encodes CDR1 MGHDK and CDR2 SYGVNS. CDR3 length equals 15 residues. Germline trimming cut 6 bases from V and 7 bases from J; bases unmatched to any gene: 9. The CDR3 spells CASSQTGGVSEKLFF. The CDR3 DNA reads as TGTGCCAGCAGCCAAACAGGGGGCGTAAGTGAAAAACTGTTTTTT.

The chain carries TRBV6-5 and TRBJ1-5, with 7 bases aligning to TRBD1. Germline V gene lookup returns CDR1 MNHEY and CDR2 SVGAGI. This CDR3 is 14 amino acids long. The ends lost 6 bases at V and 6 bases at J; junction bases unmatched: 8. The CDR3 reads CASRPDPGGQPQHF. CDR3 in DNA: TGTGCCAGCAGACCTGACCCAGGGGGTCAGCCCCAGCATTTT.

Regarding this clone: This sample also contains other DNA sequences that code for the same CDR3. The V call is TRBV7-2, the J call TRBJ2-7; 10 bases line up with TRBD2. The CDR3 loop spans 14 amino acids. V shed 5 bases and J 4 bases; nucleotides not matched to a gene: 5. CDR1 is SGHTA, CDR2 FQGNSA, per germline. The CDR3 sequence: CASSRTSGPYEQYF. CDR3 nucleotides: TGTGCCAGCAGCCGGACTAGCGGACCATACGAGCAGTACTTC.